The 20 T cell receptor beta chains in this list originate from one sample, sequenced in a study of cytomegalovirus exposure and HLA in healthy donors. Amplification used 60 Vbeta primers and 13 Jbeta primers. Method: immunoSEQ multiplex PCR; TCRdb's copy keeps in-frame clones and lacks some. Of some 40,000 clones in the sample, about 80% were seen once. The sequenced sample consisted of PBMCs. The receptors stem from a woman aged 18 to 35 in good health and CMV-seropositive.

The V gene is TRBV11-2, the J gene TRBJ1-6; 9 nucleotides align to TRBD1. Germline V gene lookup returns CDR1 SGHAT and CDR2 FQNNGV. Unmatched junction bases numbered 5, after V lost 1 base and J lost 7 bases. The CDR3 sequence is 16 residues long. For the CDR3, the DNA is TGTGCCAGCAGCTTAGGCCGGGACAGGGTGAATTCACCCCTCCACTTT. The encoded protein is CASSLGRDRVNSPLHF.

Here the CDR3 DNA reads TGTGCCAGCAGCCGAGGTGGGACAGCGAATGAAAAACTGTTTTTT. Translating gives CASSRGGTANEKLFF. The chain combines TRBV2 with TRBJ1-4; TRBD1 aligns across 7 bases. The CDR3 extends over 15 amino acids. The ends lost 6 bases at V and 5 bases at J; junction bases unmatched: 9. Germline V gene sequence: CDR1 SNHLY, CDR2 FYNNEI.

The rearrangement links TRBV20-1 to TRBJ2-7; D is ambiguous. Trimming pared 2 bases from V and 6 bases from J, leaving 8 bases between. The CDR3 runs 11 residues. Per the germline V gene, CDR1 is DFQATT and CDR2 is SNEGSKA (reference sequence). CDR3 in DNA: TGCAGTGCTAGAAGCTCGAGCGAGCAGTACTTC. As protein: CSARSSSEQYF.

A few counts support this clone. The genes are TRBV27 and TRBJ2-4, with TRBD2 matching 8 bases. The junction had 11 bases not matched to a gene; V was cut back by 6 bases and J by 1 base. The CDR3 spans 17 residues. CDR1 and CDR2 from the germline V gene are MNHEY and SMNVEV (reference sequence). DNA of the CDR3: TGTGCCAGCAGGACACTATCGGGGGGGGAGGCCAAAAACATTCAGTACTTC. Translated: CASRTLSGGEAKNIQYF.

The V and J genes are TRBV6-5 and TRBJ2-2, with 8 bases identical to TRBD1. Germline CDR1 MNHEY, CDR2 SVGAGI. The CDR3 is made up of 15 amino acids. With V trimmed by 2 bases and J by 8 bases, 7 bases remained unmatched. The CDR3 DNA follows: TGTGCCAGCAGTTACCTCGGACAGGGCGCTGGGGAGCTGTTTTTT. It codes for CASSYLGQGAGELFF.

This clone was recorded once. This sequence joins TRBV15 and TRBJ2-6; 7 bases map to TRBD2. V shed 0 bases, J shed 2 bases, and the junction held 1 base outside the gene matches. This CDR3 has 16 residues. Germline V gives CDR1 LNHNV, CDR2 YYDKDF (reference sequence). CDR3 region: CATSRDGGAGANVLTF. The CDR3 nucleotides read TGTGCCACCAGCAGAGATGGGGGGGCTGGGGCCAACGTCCTGACTTTC.

The chain links TRBV21-1 to TRBJ2-7; the table assigns TRBD2, which was not confirmed against the DNA. TRBV21-1 is shown as a pseudogene. This CDR3 is built from 16 residues. In DNA, the CDR3 is TGTGCCAGCAGCAAACGGGTCAGAGGCGCCCGGGAGGAGCAGTACTTC. Amino acids: CASSKRVRGAREEQYF.

Only a few counts were recorded for this clone. This chain uses TRBV5-1 with TRBJ2-5; TRBD1 is a possible D gene (7 bases). Germline V gene sequence: CDR1 SGHRS, CDR2 YFSETQ. This CDR3 region has 15 residues. With 0 bases removed from V and 3 bases from J, the gap between germline ends came to 12 bases. This CDR3 is CASSLGGTDEETQYF. As DNA, the CDR3 is TGCGCCAGCAGCTTGGGCGGGACAGATGAAGAGACCCAGTACTTC.

The rearrangement uses TRBV15 and TRBJ2-3; maybe TRBD1 (6 bases). This CDR3 spans 14 amino acids. Germline V gene lookup returns CDR1 LNHNV and CDR2 YYDKDF (reference sequence). Deletions cut 5 bases from V and 7 bases from J, with 16 bases between. In DNA form, the CDR3 reads TGTGCCACCAGCGAGGGCAGGGGTCCGTATACGCAGTATTTT. Translating it yields CATSEGRGPYTQYF. Together with reference TRBV15 and TRBJ2-3, the CDR3 gives the full variable domain: DAMVIQNPRYQVTQFGKPVTLSCSQTLNHNVMYWYQQKSSQAPKLLFHYYDKDFNNEADTPDNFQSRRPNTSFCFLDIRSPGLGDTAMYLCATSEGRGPYTQYFGPGTRLTVL.

This chain links TRBV18 with TRBJ2-1, with TRBD2 matching over 15 bases. The V gene's germline CDR1 is KGHSH and CDR2 LQKENI. V was clipped by 6 bases and J by 6 bases; unmatched bases: 9. The CDR3 has 17 residues. The CDR3 sequence is CASSSGLAGGLVNEQFF. CDR3 bases: TGTGCCAGCTCGTCTGGACTAGCGGGAGGGCTGGTCAATGAGCAGTTCTTC.

This clone came up once. V is TRBV5-6 and J is TRBJ2-3; 8 nucleotides line up with TRBD1. Trimming took 3 bases from V and 5 from J; bases not matched to a gene: 17. Germline-derived CDR1 and CDR2 are SGHDT and YYEEEE. This CDR3 comprises 18 residues. CDR3 in DNA: TGTGCCAGCAGCTCTAGGGACAGGTCTACCTTTGGACAAGATACGCAGTATTTT. This gives the protein CASSSRDRSTFGQDTQYF.

This CDR3 is CASSYNSYEQYF. As DNA, the CDR3 is TGTGCCAGCAGTTATAACAGCTACGAGCAGTACTTC. The gene calls are TRBV2 and TRBJ2-7; D is ambiguous. There are 12 residues in the CDR3. Between the trimmed V and J ends, which lost 5 bases and 3 bases, there was a span of 8 bases. CDR1 SNHLY and CDR2 FYNNEI come from the germline V gene.

CDR3 nucleotide sequence: TGTGCCAGCAGCTCTCGTAGGGGCCGCCAGAACACTGAAGCTTTCTTT. This translates into CASSSRRGRQNTEAFF. J is TRBJ1-1 and V is TRBV11-2, with D maybe TRBD1 (5 bases). The V end lost 4 bases, the J end lost 1 base, and 16 bases lay between the germline ends. CDR3 length: 16 residues. Germline V gene lookup returns CDR1 SGHAT and CDR2 FQNNGV.

The table lists this clone with a few counts. The rearrangement links TRBV6-1 to TRBJ2-7, with D unresolved. This CDR3 has 13 residues. Trimming stripped 2 bases from V and 6 bases from J, with 11 bases between. Germline CDR1 and CDR2: MNHNS and SASEGT. CDR3 amino acids: CASSELSLSEQYF. The CDR3 nucleotides read TGTGCCAGCAGTGAACTATCCCTTAGCGAGCAGTACTTC.

This clone was seen just once. The V call is TRBV7-2, the J call TRBJ1-5, with D perhaps TRBD1 (5 bases). With 1 base removed from V and 9 bases from J, the gap between germline ends came to 22 bases. Germline V gene sequence: CDR1 SGHTA, CDR2 FQGNSA. The CDR3 runs to 17 residues. The CDR3 region has the DNA TGTGCCAGCAGCTTAGAATCGCCCCCAAGGGGCGGGAGGCCCCAGCATTTT. Its protein is CASSLESPPRGGRPQHF.

The CDR3 region is CASSEGGGNSSYEQYF. DNA of the CDR3: TGCGCCAGCAGTGAAGGGGGCGGTAATAGCTCCTACGAGCAGTACTTC. This sequence joins TRBV10-1 and TRBJ2-5, with TRBD1 matching over 7 bases. The J call may be incorrect, as the DNA end agrees better with TRBJ2-7. Germline CDR1 WNHNN, CDR2 SYGVQD (reference sequence). The CDR3 covers 16 residues.

The rearrangement joins TRBV2 to TRBJ1-5; no clear D. The germline V gene has CDR1 SNHLY and CDR2 FYNNEI. Trimming took 5 bases from V and 4 from J, leaving 12 bases between them. The CDR3 sequence is 14 residues long. The CDR3 region has the DNA TGTGCCAGCAGTCCGGGGTCCTGGAATCAGCCCCAGCATTTT. Amino acid sequence: CASSPGSWNQPQHF.

This rearrangement joins TRBV2 to TRBJ2-1, with TRBD2 matching 14 bases. The length of the CDR3 is 16 residues. CDR1 and CDR2 (germline): SNHLY, FYNNEI. Trimming at V came to 6 bases and at J to 9 bases, leaving 10 bases not matched to a gene. The CDR3, as DNA: TGTGCCAGCAGGGGACTAGCGGGAGAGATGGCTGGTGAGCAGTTCTTC. It yields the protein CASRGLAGEMAGEQFF.

The rearrangement joins TRBV19 to TRBJ2-7; D may be TRBD2 (6 bases). In germline, CDR1 is LNHDA, CDR2 SQIVND (reference sequence). Trimming removed 9 bases from V and 7 bases from J, with 22 bases in between. This CDR3 region has 14 residues. The CDR3 here is CASGRDGGLTEQYF. CDR3 DNA: TGTGCCAGCGGCCGGGACGGGGGTTTGACGGAGCAGTACTTC.

This clone was observed a few times. The chain employs TRBV7-2 and TRBJ2-1; 7 bases fit TRBD2. The CDR3 sequence is 16 residues long. The V segment lost 7 bases and the J segment 4 bases; nucleotides outside the gene matches: 13. Germline loops: CDR1 SGHTA, CDR2 FQGNSA. CDR3 nucleotides: TGTGCCAGCATCCTTGGGGGTATTAGCGGGTACAATGAGCAGTTCTTC. The encoded protein is CASILGGISGYNEQFF.